One T cell receptor beta chain is described in this entry. Each sorted CD8+ T cell subset had its entire DNA loaded. Libraries were prepared by immunoSEQ multiplex PCR; TCRdb keeps only in-frame clonotypes and omits some of them. This sample carries some 15,000 clones, 90% to 95% of them seen once, and the ten largest clones take approximately 0.19%. This sample's time point: week 3, after first cycle of checkpoint inhibitor. The data originate from a study of blood T cell dynamics during melanoma immunotherapy. Whole-study context: Metastatic melanoma patients received first-line pembrolizumab or nivolumab plus ipilimumab.

This sample comprised effector memory CD8+ T cells from blood, obtained from a patient treated with checkpoint blockade. The TCR was taken from a human donor with melanoma.

The CDR3 coding sequence is TGTGCCAGCAGCTTGCCCAGGGAGGGACACAATGAGCAGTTCTTC. It translates to CASSLPREGHNEQFF. J is TRBJ2-1 and V is TRBV5-5, with 7 bases identical to TRBD2. The trim removed 1 base at V and 5 bases at J, leaving 6 bases unmatched. Germline V gene sequence: CDR1 SGHKS, CDR2 YYEKEE (reference sequence). CDR3 length: 15 amino acids.